These 30 T cell receptor beta chains were sequenced from one sample in a study of cytomegalovirus exposure and HLA in healthy donors. In the PCR, 60 Vbeta and 13 Jbeta primers were used. Some clones are missing from TCRdb's copy, which holds only in-frame ones; the method was immunoSEQ multiplex PCR. The sample records approximately 100,000 clones, more than 65% being singletons. Sequencing was performed on PBMCs. The receptors come from a man aged 40-50 years in good health and CMV-seropositive.

The J gene is TRBJ2-5, the V gene TRBV5-5; the match to TRBD1 covers 9 bases. The germline gives CDR1 SGHKS, CDR2 YYEKEE (reference sequence). The V segment lost 4 bases and the J segment 1 base; nucleotides outside the gene matches: 8. There are 16 residues in the CDR3. The CDR3 loop reads CASSHLRTGAQETQYF. DNA of the CDR3: TGTGCCAGCAGCCACCTGCGGACAGGGGCCCAAGAGACCCAGTACTTC. Variable domain in full (rest from reference TRBV5-5 and TRBJ2-5): DAGVTQSPTHLIKTRGQQVTLRCSPISGHKSVSWYQQVLGQGPQFIFQYYEKEERGRGNFPDRFSARQFPNYSSELNVNALLLGDSALYLCASSHLRTGAQETQYFGPGTRLLVL.

The rearrangement uses TRBV7-7 and TRBJ2-2; 8 positions match TRBD1. Per germline, CDR1 SSHAT and CDR2 FNYEAQ (reference sequence). The CDR3 contains 11 residues. CDR3 sequence (DNA): TGTGCTCAGGGGGCCAACGGGGAGCTGTTTTTT. It is translated as CAQGANGELFF.

The V and J genes are TRBV7-6 and TRBJ2-3; 14 bases agree with TRBD2. V lost 5 bases to trimming and J lost 3 bases; unmatched junction nucleotides: 13. The CDR3 spans 19 residues. Per the germline V gene, CDR1 is SGHVS and CDR2 is FNYEAQ. CDR3 nucleotides: TGTGCCAGCAGCCGCGCACCCCCGACTAGCGGGGGGGTTACAGATACGCAGTATTTT. Its translation: CASSRAPPTSGGVTDTQYF.

The chain combines TRBV14 with TRBJ1-1; no firm D call. Germline V gives CDR1 SGHDN, CDR2 FVKESK. V was shortened by 0 bases and J by 12 bases, with 20 bases between the two germline ends. This CDR3 has 15 residues. The CDR3 region is CASSQESGVETGTFF. The CDR3 DNA sequence: TGTGCCAGCAGCCAAGAAAGTGGCGTTGAAACCGGGACTTTCTTT.

The chain employs TRBV4-3 and TRBJ2-5, with D possibly matching TRBD2 (6 bases). TRBJ2-7 matches the DNA end more closely, so the J call is doubtful. This CDR3 is built from 16 residues. In germline, CDR1 is LGHNA, CDR2 YSLEER. The CDR3 nucleotides read TGCGCCAGCAGCCAAGATGCGGGGATGAGACTCTACGAGCAGTACTTC. Translation gives CASSQDAGMRLYEQYF.

The chain links TRBV5-1 to TRBJ2-7, with D possibly being TRBD2 (6 bases). The germline gives CDR1 SGHRS, CDR2 YFSETQ. Trimming pared 0 bases from V and 3 bases from J, leaving 13 bases between. This CDR3 contains 15 residues. CDR3 sequence: CASSLDAGGIYEQYF. DNA for the CDR3: TGCGCCAGCAGCTTGGATGCAGGAGGGATCTACGAGCAGTACTTC.

V usage is TRBV5-1 and J usage is TRBJ1-4; no clear D. Germline values: CDR1 SGHRS, CDR2 YFSETQ. The CDR3 is made up of 14 amino acids. The V and J ends lost 0 bases and 5 bases respectively, with 8 bases between them. The CDR3 loop reads CASSLDSRNEKLFF. In DNA form, the CDR3 reads TGCGCCAGCAGCTTGGACAGTAGAAATGAAAAACTGTTTTTT.

In this sample, this clone turned up once. CDR3 in amino acids: CASSPRTGLVNSPLHF. CDR3 DNA: TGTGCCAGCAGTCCTAGGACAGGACTTGTTAATTCACCCCTCCACTTT. J is TRBJ1-6 and V is TRBV2, with 7 bases matching TRBD1. Germline V lookup: CDR1 SNHLY, CDR2 FYNNEI. The CDR3 covers 16 residues. The ends lost 5 bases at V and 6 bases at J; junction bases unmatched: 10.

The rearrangement uses TRBV4-1 and TRBJ2-1, with 11 bases matching TRBD1. Germline V gene lookup returns CDR1 MGHRA and CDR2 YSYEKL. This CDR3 is 18 amino acids long. The J segment lost 7 bases and the V segment lost 4 bases, leaving 15 bases of the junction unmatched. The CDR3 region is CASSPILDRGRRINEQFF. In nucleotides, the CDR3 is TGCGCCAGCAGCCCAATCTTGGACAGGGGGCGGCGGATAAATGAGCAGTTCTTC.

The chain recombines TRBV5-4 with TRBJ2-1; 7 positions match TRBD2. This CDR3 region has 15 residues. Germline V gives CDR1 SGHNT, CDR2 YYREEE (reference sequence). V was clipped by 0 bases and J by 3 bases; unmatched bases: 3. CDR3 protein: CASSLEGGGYNEQFF. The CDR3 nucleotides are TGTGCCAGCAGCTTGGAGGGCGGGGGCTACAATGAGCAGTTCTTC.

The chain uses TRBV9 and TRBJ2-3; 8 bases fit TRBD2. Germline CDR1 and CDR2: SGDLS and YYNGEE. J lost 6 bases, V lost 4 bases, and 10 bases had no gene match. The CDR3 loop spans 15 amino acids. CDR3 loop: CASSRSGGVADTQYF. In nucleotides, the CDR3 is TGTGCCAGCAGCAGGTCGGGGGGGGTGGCGGATACGCAGTATTTT.

The chain joins TRBV6-5 to TRBJ2-5, with a tentative D call TRBD2 (6 bases). Germline CDR1 is MNHEY and CDR2 is SVGAGI. There are 15 residues in the CDR3. V gave up 5 bases and J gave up 4 bases, with 17 bases separating them. Here the CDR3 reads CASSGGWGSAETQYF. CDR3 DNA: TGTGCCAGCAGTGGGGGGTGGGGGTCGGCAGAGACCCAGTACTTC.

V is TRBV25-1 and J is TRBJ2-2, with D possibly being TRBD1 (5 bases). V was cut by 3 bases and J by 5 bases, with 10 bases left in between. Germline CDR1 is MGHDK and CDR2 is SYGVNS. CDR3 size: 14 residues. DNA of the CDR3: TGTGCCAGCAGTGATTTGGGGCAAACCGGGGAGCTGTTTTTT. This sequence encodes CASSDLGQTGELFF.

This clone was seen once. CDR3 loop: CASSESAGPYEQYF. The CDR3 nucleotides read TGTGCCAGCAGTGAATCGGCAGGGCCCTACGAGCAGTACTTC. This chain connects TRBV2 to TRBJ2-7; the D gene is possibly TRBD1 (5 bases). Germline CDR1 SNHLY, CDR2 FYNNEI. The V end was cut by 2 bases, the J end by 2 bases, with 10 bases between. This CDR3 is 14 amino acids long.

This clone was seen more than once but under ten times. This sequence joins TRBV19 and TRBJ2-7; TRBD1 agrees at 8 bases. V lost 5 bases and J lost 3; bases outside the gene matches: 9. The germline gives CDR1 LNHDA, CDR2 SQIVND (reference sequence). CDR3 length: 15 residues. This CDR3 reads CASSQGQGGFYEQYF. In DNA form, the CDR3 reads TGTGCCAGTAGTCAAGGACAGGGCGGGTTCTACGAGCAGTACTTC. The full variable domain, in which reference TRBV19 and TRBJ2-7 provide the parts outside the CDR3, is DGGITQSPKYLFRKEGQNVTLSCEQNLNHDAMYWYRQDPGQGLRLIYYSQIVNDFQKGDIAEGYSVSREKKESFPLTVTSAQKNPTAFYLCASSQGQGGFYEQYFGPGTRLTVT.

This clone was picked up a small number of times. The rearrangement uses TRBV29-1 and TRBJ1-1; TRBD1 aligns across 7 bases. After removal of 6 bases from V and 10 bases from J, the junction contained 8 bases not matched to a gene. This CDR3 region has 11 residues. Germline V gene data show CDR1 as SQVTM and CDR2 as ANQGSEA. Here the CDR3 DNA reads TGCAGCGTGGGCACAGGGGTCGGAGCTTTCTTT. Its translation: CSVGTGVGAFF. The variable domain in full, with the rest retrieved from reference TRBV29-1 and TRBJ1-1, is SAVISQKPSRDICQRGTSLTIQCQVDSQVTMMFWYRQQPGQSLTLIATANQGSEATYESGFVIDKFPISRPNLTFSTLTVSNMSPEDSSIYLCSVGTGVGAFFGQGTRLTVV.

The chain combines TRBV6-5 with TRBJ2-7, with TRBD1 matching 8 bases. Germline values: CDR1 MNHEY, CDR2 SVGAGI. The V gene end was trimmed by 0 bases and the J gene end by 4 bases; junction bases not matched to a gene: 8. This CDR3 has 16 amino acids. The CDR3 DNA is TGTGCCAGCAGTTACTCGAGGTGGCGACAGGGGTACGAGCAGTACTTC. This sequence encodes CASSYSRWRQGYEQYF.

This clone was found a few times. The chain uses TRBV7-9 and TRBJ2-3; no definite D call. V lost 5 bases and J lost 8, with 11 bases in between. There are 12 residues in the CDR3. CDR1 and CDR2 (germline): SEHNR, FQNEAQ (reference sequence). The CDR3 DNA follows: TGTGCCAGCAGCCAATCGCCCGGTACGCAGTATTTT. This gives the protein CASSQSPGTQYF.

The CDR3 loop reads CASTRNYGYTF. CDR3 nucleotides: TGTGCCAGCACCAGGAACTATGGCTACACCTTC. This chain joins TRBV28 and TRBJ1-2; D unresolved. Trimming removed 7 bases from V and 2 bases from J, with 5 bases in between. CDR1 is MDHEN, CDR2 SYDVKM, per germline. The CDR3 has 11 amino acids.

The V and J genes are TRBV7-9 and TRBJ1-3; D unclear. Trimming left V 4 bases short and J 0 bases short, with 4 bases between. This CDR3 contains 13 residues. The V gene's germline CDR1 is SEHNR and CDR2 FQNEAQ (reference sequence). The chain's CDR3 is CASSSYSGNTIYF. CDR3 in DNA: TGTGCCAGCAGCTCGTACTCTGGAAACACCATATATTTT.

The chain has TRBV27 and TRBJ1-5, with TRBD1 identical over 10 bases. J gave up 0 bases and V 6 bases, and 8 bases lay outside the gene matches. In germline, CDR1 is MNHEY, CDR2 SMNVEV (reference sequence). The CDR3 consists of 17 residues. CDR3 in DNA: TGTGCCAGCAGGGGGACAGGGGAGGGTTATAGCAATCAGCCCCAGCATTTT. It codes for CASRGTGEGYSNQPQHF.

The V gene is TRBV18, the J gene TRBJ1-5; 9 positions agree with TRBD1. The CDR3 sequence is 14 residues long. Unmatched junction bases numbered 5, after V lost 4 bases and J lost 7 bases. CDR1 is KGHSH, CDR2 LQKENI, per germline. This CDR3 reads CASSLGQGPQPQHF. The CDR3 DNA follows: TGTGCCAGCTCACTGGGACAGGGACCACAGCCCCAGCATTTT.

CDR3 DNA sequence: TGTGCCAGCAGTTTCGGCAGGGGGAATTCACCCCTCCACTTT. Protein product: CASSFGRGNSPLHF. The chain joins TRBV28 to TRBJ1-6; 7 bases match TRBD1. The CDR3 has 14 residues. The J segment lost 7 bases and the V segment lost 3 bases, leaving 3 bases of the junction unmatched. CDR1 and CDR2 from the germline V gene are MDHEN and SYDVKM.

This chain connects TRBV11-2 to TRBJ1-2; D remains unclear. Germline lookup yields CDR1 SGHAT and CDR2 FQNNGV. This CDR3 contains 15 residues. With 2 bases removed from V and 5 bases from J, the gap between germline ends came to 15 bases. CDR3: CASSLWSRGPYGYTF. Here the CDR3 DNA reads TGTGCCAGCAGCTTATGGTCACGCGGCCCATATGGCTACACCTTC.

The J gene is TRBJ2-2, the V gene TRBV18; 10 bases align to TRBD1. There are 16 residues in the CDR3. V gave up 0 bases and J gave up 5 bases; unmatched junction bases: 3. Germline CDR1 is KGHSH and CDR2 is LQKENI. The CDR3 sequence is CASSPPGQGITGELFF. CDR3 nucleotides: TGTGCCAGCTCACCACCGGGACAGGGGATAACCGGGGAGCTGTTTTTT. Based on the CDR3 plus reference TRBV18 and TRBJ2-2, the full variable domain is NAGVMQNPRHLVRRRGQEARLRCSPMKGHSHVYWYRQLPEEGLKFMVYLQKENIIDESGMPKERFSAEFPKEGPSILRIQQVVRGDSAAYFCASSPPGQGITGELFFGEGSRLTVL.

The genes are TRBV5-4 and TRBJ2-3, with D unclear. Germline CDR1 is SGHNT and CDR2 is YYREEE (reference sequence). This CDR3 spans 15 amino acids. V dropped 0 bases and J dropped 0 bases, with 8 bases sitting between them. This CDR3 is CASSLAWPSTDTQYF. For the CDR3, the DNA is TGTGCCAGCAGCTTGGCTTGGCCTAGCACAGATACGCAGTATTTT.

The rearrangement uses TRBV7-9 and TRBJ2-7; TRBD1 might be the D (6 bases). This CDR3 is 15 amino acids long. V was shortened by 1 base and J by 5 bases, with 15 bases between the two germline ends. Germline loops: CDR1 SEHNR, CDR2 FQNEAQ (reference sequence). The CDR3 coding sequence is TGTGCCAGCAGCTTAGTAGCCAGGGGTGCGAACGAGCAGTACTTC. It translates to CASSLVARGANEQYF.

The chain recombines TRBV6-6 with TRBJ2-1; no definite D call. The CDR3 has 12 amino acids. The V end was cut by 3 bases, the J end by 9 bases, with 9 bases between. The germline V gene encodes CDR1 MNHNY and CDR2 SVGAGI (reference sequence). The CDR3 region has the DNA TGTGCCAGCAGTTATTATTCTAGTGAGCAGTTCTTC. Translating it yields CASSYYSSEQFF.

A single count supports this clone. The chain recombines TRBV7-2 with TRBJ2-7; 7 nucleotides agree with TRBD1. CDR1 and CDR2 from the germline V gene are SGHTA and FQGNSA. The CDR3 totals 14 residues. J gave up 2 bases and V 5 bases, and 6 bases lay outside the gene matches. CDR3 sequence reads: CASSPRTGTYEQYF. CDR3 sequence (DNA): TGTGCCAGCAGCCCCCGGACAGGTACCTACGAGCAGTACTTC.

V is TRBV7-2 and J is TRBJ1-6; TRBD1 aligns across 8 bases. Trimming took 5 bases from V and 0 from J; bases not matched to a gene: 6. There are 17 residues in the CDR3. CDR1 and CDR2 from the germline V gene are SGHTA and FQGNSA. In DNA, the CDR3 is TGTGCCAGCAGCACCCGGACAGGGCTCTCCTATAATTCACCCCTCCACTTT. Its protein product is CASSTRTGLSYNSPLHF. Based on the CDR3 plus reference TRBV7-2 and TRBJ1-6, the full variable domain is GAGVSQSPSNKVTEKGKDVELRCDPISGHTALYWYRQSLGQGLEFLIYFQGNSAPDKSGLPSDRFSAERTGGSVSTLTIQRTQQEDSAVYLCASSTRTGLSYNSPLHFGNGTRLTVT.